The 3 T cell receptor beta chains presented below share a single source sample, sequenced in a study of cytomegalovirus exposure and HLA in healthy donors. Libraries were prepared by immunoSEQ multiplex PCR; TCRdb keeps only in-frame clonotypes and omits some of them. The sample has some 190,000 clones, 86% seen once. The sequenced material came from PBMCs. All receptors come from a man between 25 and 39 years old in good health and CMV-seropositive.

The chain has TRBV7-2 and TRBJ2-2; D gene ambiguous. Germline assignment: CDR1 SGHTA and CDR2 FQGNSA. The CDR3 runs 16 residues. Between the trimmed V and J ends, which lost 5 bases and 0 bases, there was a span of 13 bases. The CDR3 DNA sequence: TGTGCCAGCAGCAGATATGCGCCCGCGAACACCGGGGAGCTGTTTTTT. It yields the protein CASSRYAPANTGELFF. Together with reference TRBV7-2 and TRBJ2-2, the CDR3 gives the full variable domain: GAGVSQSPSNKVTEKGKDVELRCDPISGHTALYWYRQSLGQGLEFLIYFQGNSAPDKSGLPSDRFSAERTGGSVSTLTIQRTQQEDSAVYLCASSRYAPANTGELFFGEGSRLTVL.

The chain recombines TRBV28 with TRBJ2-7; D unresolved. Trimming pared 3 bases from V and 5 bases from J, leaving 17 bases between. Germline CDR1 reads MDHEN; CDR2 reads SYDVKM. The CDR3 consists of 15 residues. CDR3 loop: CASSFPPALLNEQYF. In DNA, the CDR3 is TGTGCCAGCAGTTTTCCCCCAGCCCTCCTCAACGAGCAGTACTTC. Full variable domain (outside the CDR3, taken from reference TRBV28 and TRBJ2-7): DVKVTQSSRYLVKRTGEKVFLECVQDMDHENMFWYRQDPGLGLRLIYFSYDVKMKEKGDIPEGYSVSREKKERFSLILESASTNQTSMYLCASSFPPALLNEQYFGPGTRLTVT.

This clone came up a few times. The V call is TRBV7-9, the J call TRBJ1-6; D call uncertain. Between the trimmed V and J ends, which lost 1 base and 8 bases, there was a span of 9 bases. CDR3 length equals 14 residues. Germline-derived CDR1 and CDR2 are SEHNR and FQNEAQ (reference sequence). The CDR3 DNA reads as TGTGCCAGCAGCTTAGTTGTGGGAGATTCACCCCTCCACTTT. This translates into CASSLVVGDSPLHF.